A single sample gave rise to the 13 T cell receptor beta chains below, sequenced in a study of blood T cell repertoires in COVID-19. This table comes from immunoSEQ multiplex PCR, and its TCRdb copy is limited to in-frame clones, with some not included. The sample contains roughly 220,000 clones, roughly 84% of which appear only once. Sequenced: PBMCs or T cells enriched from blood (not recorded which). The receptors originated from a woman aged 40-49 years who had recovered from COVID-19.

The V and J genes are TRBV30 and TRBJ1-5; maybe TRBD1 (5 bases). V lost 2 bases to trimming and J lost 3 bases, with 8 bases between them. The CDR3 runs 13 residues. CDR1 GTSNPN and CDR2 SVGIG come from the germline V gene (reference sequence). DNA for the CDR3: TGTGCCTGGAGTCCAGGGATCAATCAGCCCCAGCATTTT. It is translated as CAWSPGINQPQHF. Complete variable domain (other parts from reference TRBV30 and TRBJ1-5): SQTIHQWPATLVQPVGSPLSLECTVEGTSNPNLYWYRQAAGRGLQLLFYSVGIGQISSEVPQNLSASRPQDRQFILSSKKLLLSDSGFYLCAWSPGINQPQHFGDGTRLSIL.

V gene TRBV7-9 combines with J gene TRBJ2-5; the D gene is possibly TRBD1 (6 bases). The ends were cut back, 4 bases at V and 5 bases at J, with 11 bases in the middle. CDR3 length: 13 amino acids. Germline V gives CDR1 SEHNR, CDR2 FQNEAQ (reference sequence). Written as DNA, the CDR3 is TGTGCCAGCAGCTCACAGGGCGGGGAGACCCAGTACTTC. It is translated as CASSSQGGETQYF. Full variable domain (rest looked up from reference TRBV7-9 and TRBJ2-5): DTGVSQNPRHKITKRGQNVTFRCDPISEHNRLYWYRQTLGQGPEFLTYFQNEAQLEKSRLLSDRFSAERPKGSFSTLEIQRTEQGDSAMYLCASSSQGGETQYFGPGTRLLVL.

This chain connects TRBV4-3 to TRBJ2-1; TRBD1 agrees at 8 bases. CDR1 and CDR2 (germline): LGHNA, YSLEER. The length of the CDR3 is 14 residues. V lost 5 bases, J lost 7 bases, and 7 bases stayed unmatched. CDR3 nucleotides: TGCGCCAGCAGCAGTCACAGGGGGTTGAATGAGCAGTTCTTC. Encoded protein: CASSSHRGLNEQFF.

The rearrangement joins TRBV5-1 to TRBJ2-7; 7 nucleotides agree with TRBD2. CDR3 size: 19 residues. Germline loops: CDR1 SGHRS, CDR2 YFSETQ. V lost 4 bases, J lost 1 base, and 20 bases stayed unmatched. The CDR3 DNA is TGCGCCAGCAGCCCTGCCCGAGGAGTAGCGGGCATTTCGTCCTACGAGCAGTACTTC. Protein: CASSPARGVAGISSYEQYF.

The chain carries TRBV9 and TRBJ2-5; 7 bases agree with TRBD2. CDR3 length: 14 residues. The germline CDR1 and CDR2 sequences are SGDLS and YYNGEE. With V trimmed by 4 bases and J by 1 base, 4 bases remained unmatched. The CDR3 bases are TGTGCCAGCAGCTCCCTAGCGGTCCAAGAGACCCAGTACTTC. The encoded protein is CASSSLAVQETQYF.

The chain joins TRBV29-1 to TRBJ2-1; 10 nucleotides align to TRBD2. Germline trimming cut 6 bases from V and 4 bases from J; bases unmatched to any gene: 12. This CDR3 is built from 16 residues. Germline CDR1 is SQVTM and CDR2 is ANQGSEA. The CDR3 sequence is CSVSPGTSVPYNEQFF. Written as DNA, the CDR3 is TGCAGCGTCTCTCCCGGGACTAGCGTCCCGTACAATGAGCAGTTCTTC.

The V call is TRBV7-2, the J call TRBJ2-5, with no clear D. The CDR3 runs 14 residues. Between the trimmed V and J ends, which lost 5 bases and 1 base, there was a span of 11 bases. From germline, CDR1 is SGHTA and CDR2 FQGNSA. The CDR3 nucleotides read TGTGCCAGCAGCCCCCTACTTGTCCAAGAGACCCAGTACTTC. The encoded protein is CASSPLLVQETQYF.

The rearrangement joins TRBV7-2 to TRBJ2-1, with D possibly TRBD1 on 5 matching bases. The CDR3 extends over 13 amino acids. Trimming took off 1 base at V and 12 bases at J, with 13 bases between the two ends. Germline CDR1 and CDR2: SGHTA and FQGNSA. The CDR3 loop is CASSLELLQGQFF. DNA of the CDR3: TGTGCCAGCAGCTTAGAGTTGCTGCAGGGGCAGTTCTTC.

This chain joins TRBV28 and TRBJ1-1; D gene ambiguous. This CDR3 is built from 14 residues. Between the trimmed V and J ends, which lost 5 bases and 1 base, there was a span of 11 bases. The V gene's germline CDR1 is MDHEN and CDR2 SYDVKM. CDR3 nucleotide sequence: TGTGCCAGCAGTCCCGAGCCAACGAACACTGAAGCTTTCTTT. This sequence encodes CASSPEPTNTEAFF.

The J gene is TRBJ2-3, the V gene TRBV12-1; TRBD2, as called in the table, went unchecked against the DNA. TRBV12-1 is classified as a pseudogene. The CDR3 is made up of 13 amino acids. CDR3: CASIPMRLSTQYF. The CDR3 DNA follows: TGTGCCAGCATCCCTATGCGTCTAAGTACGCAGTATTTT.

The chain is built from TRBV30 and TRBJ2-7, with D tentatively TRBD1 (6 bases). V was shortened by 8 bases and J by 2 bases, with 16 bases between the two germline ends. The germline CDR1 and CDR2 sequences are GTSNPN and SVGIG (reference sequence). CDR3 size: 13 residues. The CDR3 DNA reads TGTGCCGTCTACAGGGTTCAGGCCTACGAGCAGTACTTC. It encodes CAVYRVQAYEQYF.

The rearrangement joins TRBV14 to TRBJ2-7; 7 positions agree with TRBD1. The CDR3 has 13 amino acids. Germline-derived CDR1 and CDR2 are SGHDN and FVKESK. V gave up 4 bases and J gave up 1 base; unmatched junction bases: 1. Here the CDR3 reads CASSPGQSYEQYF. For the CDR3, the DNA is TGTGCCAGCAGCCCGGGACAGTCCTACGAGCAGTACTTC.

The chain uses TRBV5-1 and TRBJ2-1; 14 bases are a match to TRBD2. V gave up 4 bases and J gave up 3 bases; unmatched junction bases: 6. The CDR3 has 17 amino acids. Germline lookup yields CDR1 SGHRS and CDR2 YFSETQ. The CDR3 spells CASSGTSGSVLYNEQFF. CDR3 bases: TGCGCCAGCAGCGGGACTAGCGGGAGCGTTCTCTACAATGAGCAGTTCTTC.